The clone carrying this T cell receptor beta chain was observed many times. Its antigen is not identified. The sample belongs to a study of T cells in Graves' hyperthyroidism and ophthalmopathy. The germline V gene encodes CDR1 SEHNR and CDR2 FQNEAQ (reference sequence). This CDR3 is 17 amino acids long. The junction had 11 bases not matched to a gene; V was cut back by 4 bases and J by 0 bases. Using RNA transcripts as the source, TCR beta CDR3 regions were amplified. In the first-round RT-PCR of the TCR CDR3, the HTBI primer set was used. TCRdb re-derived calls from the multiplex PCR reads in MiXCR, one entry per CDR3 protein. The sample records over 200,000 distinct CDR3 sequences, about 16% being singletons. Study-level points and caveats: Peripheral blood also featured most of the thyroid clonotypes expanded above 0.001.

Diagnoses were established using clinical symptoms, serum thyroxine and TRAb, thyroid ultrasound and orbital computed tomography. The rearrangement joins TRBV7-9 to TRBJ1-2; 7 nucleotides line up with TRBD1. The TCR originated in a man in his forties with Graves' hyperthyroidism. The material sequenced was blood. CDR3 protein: CASSWFADRDTNYGYTF. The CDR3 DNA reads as TGTGCCAGCAGCTGGTTCGCCGACAGGGACACTAACTATGGCTACACCTTC.